Sequencing of this T cell receptor (beta chain) was carried out in a study of blood T cell repertoires in COVID-19. Background on the study: Sample material is recorded as cDNA or gDNA derived from T cells, B-cell-depleted T cells, or PBMCs.

Resolution of symptoms, clearance, or two negative PCRs was present in recovered Cohort 3 donors. Original data processing: Estimated nucleated cell counts came from reference gene primer amplification. TCRdb keeps only in-frame clones here, not all; method: immunoSEQ multiplex PCR. V, J and clone size were drawn from that table, and D and trimming were deduced from the DNA. The sample consists of 110,000 to 150,000 clones, about nine tenths of them appearing once. The germline V gene encodes CDR1 SGHVS and CDR2 FNYEAQ. Losses at the gene ends were 4 bases for V and 10 bases for J; bases not matched to a gene: 4. The CDR3 sequence is 14 residues long.

The V call is TRBV7-6, the J call TRBJ1-6; 10 positions agree with TRBD1. Sequencing was done on a sample of PBMCs or T cells enriched from blood (not recorded which). The sequence derives from a man over 45 who had recovered from COVID-19. The CDR3 DNA follows: TGTGCCAGCAGCTCGACAGGGGGCCAATCACCCCTCCACTTT. This codes for CASSSTGGQSPLHF.